This T cell receptor (beta chain) derives from a study of naive and memory T cell subsets. TCR cDNA received a 3' ligated oligonucleotide that carried a UMI. The SP2 primer and nested alpha and beta constant region primers amplified ligated cDNA in four rounds. MiXCR, applied by TCRdb to the 5' RACE reads, yields one record per CDR3 protein. This table holds about 48,000 distinct CDR3 sequences, around 5% found once. This CDR3 has 14 residues. The V and J ends lost 2 bases and 6 bases respectively, with 8 bases between them. This clonotype has a count of ten or more. The clonotype comes from a female donor in good health. The chain recombines TRBV12-3 or TRBV12-4 with TRBJ1-6, with D unclear. In DNA form, the CDR3 reads TGTGCCAGCAGTTTAATGATCCGTAATTCACCCCTCCACTTT. Its translation is CASSLMIRNSPLHF.